The T cell receptor (beta chain) under discussion was sequenced for a study of T cells in narcolepsy. Whole-study context: Healthy controls were enrolled alongside patients with narcolepsy type 1 or type 2.

Produced via immunoSEQ multiplex PCR; TCRdb's table is partial and in-frame only. This table has 15,000 to 17,000 clones, approximately 85% appearing once. There are a few counts of this clone. Antigen specificity is unknown. Study-wide findings and caveats: No autoreactive T cell clone sequences appeared in some memory CD4+ repertoires. HCRT-specific and TRIB2-specific autoreactive clonotypes appeared among same-patient CSF and blood CD4+ clonotypes. Blood of same and different patients, but not healthy controls, reportedly held recurring autoreactive clonotypes.

V shed 5 bases and J shed 9 bases, with 16 bases lying between them. Germline V lookup: CDR1 SGHTA, CDR2 FQGNSA. The CDR3 totals 13 residues. The chain recombines TRBV7-2 with TRBJ1-2, with D possibly matching TRBD1 (6 bases). The source material was memory (CD45RA-) CD4+ T cells from blood. This TCR derives from a human donor in good health. Written as DNA, the CDR3 is TGTGCCAGCAGCCAGGGACATTATCAGAGCTACACCTTC. Amino acid sequence: CASSQGHYQSYTF.